This T cell receptor (beta chain) was captured by sequencing in a study of T-cell reconstitution after alpha-beta-depleted transplantation in children. The V end was cut by 0 bases, the J end by 5 bases, with 11 bases between. The CDR3 sequence is 16 residues long. Looked up from germline, CDR1 is ENHRY and CDR2 is SYGVKD. Unique molecular identifiers were used to barcode this TCRbeta library. TCRdb redid the calling of the PCR reads with MiXCR, one entry per CDR3 protein. The sample carries 500,000 to 600,000 distinct CDR3 sequences, around 20% recorded once. V is TRBV10-3 and J is TRBJ1-6; a weak D match, TRBD1 (6 bases). This receptor was identified in a human donor who donated a stem cell graft to a child with acute lymphoblastic leukemia. The material sequenced was PBMCs from the stem cell graft donor, taken from the stem cell graft. The CDR3: CAISESRGRNNSPLHF. The CDR3 DNA follows: TGTGCCATCAGTGAGTCCCGGGGGCGTAATAATTCACCCCTCCACTTT.